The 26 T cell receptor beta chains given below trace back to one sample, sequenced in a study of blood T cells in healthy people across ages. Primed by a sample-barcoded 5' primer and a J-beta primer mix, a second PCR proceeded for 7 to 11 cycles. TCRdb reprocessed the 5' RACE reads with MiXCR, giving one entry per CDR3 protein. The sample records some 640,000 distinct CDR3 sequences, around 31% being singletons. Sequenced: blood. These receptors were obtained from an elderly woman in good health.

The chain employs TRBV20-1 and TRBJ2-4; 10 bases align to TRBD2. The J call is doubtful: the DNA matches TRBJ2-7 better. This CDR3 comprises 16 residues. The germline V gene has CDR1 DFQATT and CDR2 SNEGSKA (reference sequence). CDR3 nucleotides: TGCAGTGCTAGAGATCTTCGGCTAGCGGGAGTCTACGAGCAGTACTTC. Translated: CSARDLRLAGVYEQYF.

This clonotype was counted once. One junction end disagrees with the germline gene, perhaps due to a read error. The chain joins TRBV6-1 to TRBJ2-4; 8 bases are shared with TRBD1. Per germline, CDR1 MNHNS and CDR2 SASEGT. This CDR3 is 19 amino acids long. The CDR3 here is CASSEARQGASQAKNIRYF. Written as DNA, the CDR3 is TGTGCCAGCAGTGAAGCCCGGCAGGGGGCCTCCCAAGCCAAAAACATTCGGTACTTC.

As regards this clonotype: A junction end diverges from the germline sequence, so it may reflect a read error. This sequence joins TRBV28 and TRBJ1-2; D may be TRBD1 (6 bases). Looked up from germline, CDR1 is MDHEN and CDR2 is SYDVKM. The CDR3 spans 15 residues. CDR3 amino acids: CASSLLGTAAGGCTF. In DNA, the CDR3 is TGTGCCAGCAGTTTACTAGGGACGGCGGCGGGGGGCTGCACCTTC.

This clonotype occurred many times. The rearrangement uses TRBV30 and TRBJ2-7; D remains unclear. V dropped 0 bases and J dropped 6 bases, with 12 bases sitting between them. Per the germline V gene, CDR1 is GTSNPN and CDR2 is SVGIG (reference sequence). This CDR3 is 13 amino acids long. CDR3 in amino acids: CAWSVRAGREQYF. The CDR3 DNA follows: TGTGCCTGGAGTGTACGGGCAGGTCGCGAGCAGTACTTC.

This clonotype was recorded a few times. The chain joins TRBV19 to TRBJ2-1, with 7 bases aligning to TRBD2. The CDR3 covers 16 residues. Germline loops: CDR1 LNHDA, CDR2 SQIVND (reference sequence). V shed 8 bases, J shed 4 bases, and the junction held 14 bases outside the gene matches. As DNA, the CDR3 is TGTGCCAGTTCAGGGAGGGTTGGGCTGTCATACAATGAGCAGTTCTTC. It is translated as CASSGRVGLSYNEQFF.

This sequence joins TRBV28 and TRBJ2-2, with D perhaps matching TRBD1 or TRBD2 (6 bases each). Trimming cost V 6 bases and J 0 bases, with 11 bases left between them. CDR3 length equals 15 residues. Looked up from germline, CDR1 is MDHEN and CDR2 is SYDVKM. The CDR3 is CASREGGPNTGELFF. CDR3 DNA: TGTGCCAGCAGGGAGGGGGGCCCGAACACCGGGGAGCTGTTTTTT.

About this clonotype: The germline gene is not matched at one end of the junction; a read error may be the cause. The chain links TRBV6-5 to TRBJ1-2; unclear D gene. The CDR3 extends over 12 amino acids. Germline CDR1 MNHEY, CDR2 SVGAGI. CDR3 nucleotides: TGTGCCAGCAGCCGGAGAAACTATGGCCACACCTTC. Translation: CASSRRNYGHTF.

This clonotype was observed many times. The CDR3 sequence: CSVEDRHYGYTF. CDR3 nucleotides: TGCAGCGTTGAGGACAGACACTATGGCTACACCTTC. V gene TRBV29-1 combines with J gene TRBJ1-2, with D tentatively TRBD1 (6 bases). Germline assignment: CDR1 SQVTM and CDR2 ANQGSEA. The CDR3 consists of 12 residues. V was cut by 3 bases and J by 3 bases, with 8 bases left in between.

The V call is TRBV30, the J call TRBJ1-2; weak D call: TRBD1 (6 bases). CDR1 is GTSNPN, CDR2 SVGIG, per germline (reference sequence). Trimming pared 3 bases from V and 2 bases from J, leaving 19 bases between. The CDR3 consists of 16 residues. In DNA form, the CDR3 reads TGTGCCTGGAGAGAACCAGGGGCAAGTTGGAACTATGGCTACACCTTC. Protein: CAWREPGASWNYGYTF.

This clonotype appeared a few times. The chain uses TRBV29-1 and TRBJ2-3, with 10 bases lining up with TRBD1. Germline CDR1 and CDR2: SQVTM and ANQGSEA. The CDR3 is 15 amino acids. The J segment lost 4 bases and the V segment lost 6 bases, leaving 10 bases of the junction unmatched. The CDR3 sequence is CSVARGGTGADTQYF. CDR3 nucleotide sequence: TGCAGCGTCGCTAGGGGTGGGACAGGGGCAGATACGCAGTATTTT.

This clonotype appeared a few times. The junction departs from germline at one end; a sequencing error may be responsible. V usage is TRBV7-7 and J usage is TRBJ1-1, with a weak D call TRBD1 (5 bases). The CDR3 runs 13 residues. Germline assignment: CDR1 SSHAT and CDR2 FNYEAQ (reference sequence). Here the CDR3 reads CASSLAKGTEAFF. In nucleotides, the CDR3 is TGTGCTAGCAGCTTAGCGAAGGGGACTGAAGCTTTCTTT.

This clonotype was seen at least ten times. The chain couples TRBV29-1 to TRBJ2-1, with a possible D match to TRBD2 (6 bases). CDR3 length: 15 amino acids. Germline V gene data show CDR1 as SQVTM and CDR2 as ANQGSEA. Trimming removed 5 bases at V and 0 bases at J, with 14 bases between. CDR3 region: CSVPLAGSSYNEQFF. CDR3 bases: TGCAGCGTTCCCCTTGCGGGGAGCTCCTACAATGAGCAGTTCTTC.

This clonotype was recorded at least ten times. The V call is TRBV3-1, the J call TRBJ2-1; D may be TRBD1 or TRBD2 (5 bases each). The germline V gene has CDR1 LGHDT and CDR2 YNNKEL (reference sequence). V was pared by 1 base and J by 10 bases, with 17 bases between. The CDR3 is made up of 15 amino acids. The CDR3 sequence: CASSQGGDVAFEQFF. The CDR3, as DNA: TGTGCCAGCAGCCAAGGAGGGGATGTGGCATTCGAGCAGTTCTTC.

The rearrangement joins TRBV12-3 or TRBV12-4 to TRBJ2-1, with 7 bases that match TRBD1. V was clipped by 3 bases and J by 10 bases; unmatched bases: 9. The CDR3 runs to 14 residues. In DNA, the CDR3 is TGTGCCAGCAGTTTGGGACAGACCTGTTACGAGCAGTTCTTC. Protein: CASSLGQTCYEQFF.

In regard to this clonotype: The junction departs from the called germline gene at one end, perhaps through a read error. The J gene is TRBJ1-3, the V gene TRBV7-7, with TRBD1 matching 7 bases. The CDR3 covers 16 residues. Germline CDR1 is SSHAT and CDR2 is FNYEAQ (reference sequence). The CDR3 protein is CASSLGMGQHGNTIYF. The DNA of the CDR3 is TGTGCTAGCAGCTTAGGCATGGGACAGCATGGAAACACCATATATTTT.

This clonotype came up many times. The CDR3 bases are TGTGCCAGCAGCTCCCCGGGCAGGGGAAGGGAGACCCAGTACTTC. Amino acid sequence: CASSSPGRGRETQYF. The V call is TRBV7-9, the J call TRBJ2-5, with TRBD1 as a possible D gene (6 bases). Germline V gene sequence: CDR1 SEHNR, CDR2 FQNEAQ (reference sequence). V lost 4 bases and J lost 5, with 17 bases in between. This CDR3 contains 15 residues.

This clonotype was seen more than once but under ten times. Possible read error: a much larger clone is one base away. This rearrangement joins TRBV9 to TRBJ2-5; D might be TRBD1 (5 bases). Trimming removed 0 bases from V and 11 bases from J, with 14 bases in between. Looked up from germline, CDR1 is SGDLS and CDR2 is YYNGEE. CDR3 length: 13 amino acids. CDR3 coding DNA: TGTGCCAGCAGCGTAGACACAGGCAATGAGCAGTACTTC. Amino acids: CASSVDTGNEQYF.

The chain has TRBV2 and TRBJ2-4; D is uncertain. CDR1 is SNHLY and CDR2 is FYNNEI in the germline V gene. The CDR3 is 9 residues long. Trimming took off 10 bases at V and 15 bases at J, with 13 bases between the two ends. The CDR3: CAIPWIVYF. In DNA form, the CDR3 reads TGTGCCATCCCATGGATAGTGTACTTC. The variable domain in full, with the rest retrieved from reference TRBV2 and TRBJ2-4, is EPEVTQTPSHQVTQMGQEVILRCVPISNHLYFYWYRQILGQKVEFLVSFYNNEISEKSEIFDDQFSVERPDGSNFTLKIRSTKLEDSAMYFCAIPWIVYFGAGTRLSVL.

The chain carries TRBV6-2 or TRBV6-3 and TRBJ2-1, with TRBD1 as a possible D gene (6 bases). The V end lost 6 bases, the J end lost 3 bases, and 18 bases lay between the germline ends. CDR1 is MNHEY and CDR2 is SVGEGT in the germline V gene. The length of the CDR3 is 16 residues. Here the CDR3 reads CASSFTSGTIYNEQFF. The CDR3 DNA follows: TGTGCCAGCAGCTTCACGTCCGGGACAATCTACAATGAGCAGTTCTTC.

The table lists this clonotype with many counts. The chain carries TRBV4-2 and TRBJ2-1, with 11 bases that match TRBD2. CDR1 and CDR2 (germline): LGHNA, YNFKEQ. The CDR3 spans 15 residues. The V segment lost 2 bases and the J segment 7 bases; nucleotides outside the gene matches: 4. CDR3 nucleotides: TGTGCCAGCAGCCAACCAGGGACTAGCGGAAATGAGCAGTTCTTC. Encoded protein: CASSQPGTSGNEQFF.

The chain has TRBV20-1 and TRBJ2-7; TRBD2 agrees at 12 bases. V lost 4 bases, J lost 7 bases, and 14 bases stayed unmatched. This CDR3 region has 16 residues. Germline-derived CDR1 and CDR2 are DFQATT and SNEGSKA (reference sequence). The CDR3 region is CSAKRPGGLAGSEQYF. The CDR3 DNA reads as TGCAGTGCTAAACGGCCGGGAGGACTAGCGGGATCGGAGCAGTACTTC.

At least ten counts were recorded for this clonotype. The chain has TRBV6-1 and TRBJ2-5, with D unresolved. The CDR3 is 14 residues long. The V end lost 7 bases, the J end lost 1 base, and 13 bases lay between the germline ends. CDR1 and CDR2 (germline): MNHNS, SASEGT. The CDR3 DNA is TGTGCCAGCACCCCAGGCGCGTCCCAAGAGACCCAGTACTTC. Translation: CASTPGASQETQYF.

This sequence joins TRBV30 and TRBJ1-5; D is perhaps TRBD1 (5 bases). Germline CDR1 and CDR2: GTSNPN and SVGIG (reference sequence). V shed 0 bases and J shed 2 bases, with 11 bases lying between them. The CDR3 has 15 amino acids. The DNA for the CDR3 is TGTGCCTGGAGTGTAGGCCGGGGCCGCAATCAGCCCCAGCATTTT. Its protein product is CAWSVGRGRNQPQHF. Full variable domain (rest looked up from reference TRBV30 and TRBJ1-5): SQTIHQWPATLVQPVGSPLSLECTVEGTSNPNLYWYRQAAGRGLQLLFYSVGIGQISSEVPQNLSASRPQDRQFILSSKKLLLSDSGFYLCAWSVGRGRNQPQHFGDGTRLSIL.

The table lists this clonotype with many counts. CDR3 sequence: CASTQGSVRETQYF. Written as DNA, the CDR3 is TGTGCCAGCACCCAGGGGAGCGTTAGAGAGACCCAGTACTTC. The rearrangement joins TRBV6-2 or TRBV6-3 to TRBJ2-5, with D tentatively TRBD1 (6 bases). CDR1 is MNHEY and CDR2 is SVGEGT in the germline V gene. The CDR3 runs 14 residues. The ends were cut back, 7 bases at V and 4 bases at J, with 16 bases in the middle.

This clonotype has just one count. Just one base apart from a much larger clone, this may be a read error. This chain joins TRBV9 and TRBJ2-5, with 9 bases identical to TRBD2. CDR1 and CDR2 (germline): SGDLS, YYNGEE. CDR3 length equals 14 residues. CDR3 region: CAGSVAGVQETQYF. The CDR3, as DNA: TGTGCCGGCAGCGTAGCGGGGGTTCAAGAGACCCAGTACTTC.

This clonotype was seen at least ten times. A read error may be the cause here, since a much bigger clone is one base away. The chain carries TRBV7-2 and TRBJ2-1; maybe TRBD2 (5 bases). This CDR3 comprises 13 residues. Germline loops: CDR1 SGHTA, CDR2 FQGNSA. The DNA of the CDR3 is TGTGCCAACAGCTTAGCGCGGTGGAATGAGCAGTTCTTC. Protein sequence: CANSLARWNEQFF.